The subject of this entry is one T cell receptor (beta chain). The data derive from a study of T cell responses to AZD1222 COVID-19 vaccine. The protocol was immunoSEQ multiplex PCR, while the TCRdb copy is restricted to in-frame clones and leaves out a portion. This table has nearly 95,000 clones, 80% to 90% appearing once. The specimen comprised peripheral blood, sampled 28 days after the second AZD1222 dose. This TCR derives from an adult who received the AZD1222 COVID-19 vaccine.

The CDR3 sequence is CASSDTTTVNTEAFF. The CDR3 coding sequence is TGTGCCAGCAGTGACACCACGACGGTGAACACTGAAGCTTTCTTT. This sequence joins TRBV2 and TRBJ1-1; D uncertain. CDR3 length: 15 amino acids. Germline V gene lookup returns CDR1 SNHLY and CDR2 FYNNEI. The V gene lost 3 bases and the J gene lost 0 bases, with 11 bases spanning the gap. The whole variable domain, remainder taken from reference TRBV2 and TRBJ1-1, is EPEVTQTPSHQVTQMGQEVILRCVPISNHLYFYWYRQILGQKVEFLVSFYNNEISEKSEIFDDQFSVERPDGSNFTLKIRSTKLEDSAMYFCASSDTTTVNTEAFFGQGTRLTVV.